This TCR beta chain derives from a study of blood T cell repertoires in COVID-19. About the study: Specimens from acute and convalescent COVID-19 originated in the United States, Italy and Spain. Sources were T cells, B-cell-depleted T cells, or PBMCs; the material itself was cDNA or gDNA.

Original processing methods: Using reference gene primer amplification, nucleated cell counts were estimated. Here immunoSEQ multiplex PCR was the method, and the copy in TCRdb shows in-frame clones only, minus some. That table is the source of V, J and clone size, and D and trimming were worked out from the DNA. Among 54,000 or so clones listed, under 85% were seen once. This CDR3 has 14 amino acids. V gave up 5 bases and J gave up 9 bases; unmatched junction bases: 9. Germline values: CDR1 SGHVS, CDR2 FQNEAQ. The genes are TRBV7-8 and TRBJ2-1, with 8 bases matching TRBD1. The sequenced sample consisted of peripheral blood. This clonotype was sampled from a woman older than 75 with acute or convalescent COVID-19. CDR3 nucleotide sequence: TGTGCCAGCAGCCTATGGACAGGGCGGGGTGAGCAGTTCTTC. It encodes CASSLWTGRGEQFF.